The clone carrying this TCR beta chain has a handful of counts. Its antigen is not identified. This sample is drawn from a study of neoadjuvant anti-PD-1 for oral cavity cancer. The study, taken as a whole, reports: Only a few patients per response group were TCR-analyzed; validation needed.

PBMC libraries mostly used around 460 ng of input genomic DNA, with six replicates per sample. Generated by immunoSEQ multiplex PCR, the TCRdb table keeps only in-frame clones and is missing some. Among about 12,000 clones listed, about 70% were seen once. Time point meaning: after neoadjuvant nivolumab, at surgical resection. These newly diagnosed stage II-IVA oral cavity squamous cell carcinoma patients had no prior systemic or radiation treatment. Patients had HPV-negative, locally advanced oral cavity squamous cell carcinoma. CDR3 length: 21 amino acids. V dropped 2 bases and J dropped 2 bases, with 29 bases sitting between them. In germline, CDR1 is LGHNT, CDR2 FRNRAP.

This chain joins TRBV12-5 and TRBJ2-3; D is possibly TRBD2 (5 bases). This sequence was found in a person aged 40-85 years with oral cavity squamous cell carcinoma. The source material was PBMCs, sampled after nivolumab (anti-PD-1) treatment. The CDR3 nucleotides read TGTGCTAGTGGTTTGACCTACTACATCGAGGGAGCGGTATCAGCCACAGATACGCAGTATTTT. Its protein product is CASGLTYYIEGAVSATDTQYF.